This TCR beta chain was recovered during a study of CD8 T cells in ankylosing spondylitis. The study, taken as a whole, reports: Disease-linked clones were CD8+ and relatively rare in peripheral blood. Within matched ankylosing spondylitis synovial fluid, disease-linked clones were reportedly significantly enriched. Seemingly distinctive of ankylosing spondylitis blood was a TCR beta motif formed by eight highly homologous variants.

Quantitative 5'-RACE with molecular barcodes was used to make the TCR beta libraries. TCRdb re-called the 5' RACE reads with MiXCR, one entry per CDR3 protein. The sample consists of around 180,000 distinct CDR3 sequences, 15% to 20% of them appearing once. The sample holds a few counts of this clonotype. No antigen is known for it. V was pared by 3 bases and J by 5 bases, with 19 bases between. This CDR3 has 16 residues. Germline V gene sequence: CDR1 KGHSH, CDR2 LQKENI. The specimen sequenced was blood, either unsorted or a sorted T cell fraction (not recorded which). The source is a male donor aged 10-30 years with ankylosing spondylitis or in good health (not recorded which). J is TRBJ1-2 and V is TRBV18; the D is unclear. The CDR3 DNA reads TGTGCCAGCTCACCGAACCCTCAGCGCCCCATGTATGGCTACACCTTC. It is translated as CASSPNPQRPMYGYTF. Full variable domain (missing parts from reference TRBV18 and TRBJ1-2): NAGVMQNPRHLVRRRGQEARLRCSPMKGHSHVYWYRQLPEEGLKFMVYLQKENIIDESGMPKERFSAEFPKEGPSILRIQQVVRGDSAAYFCASSPNPQRPMYGYTFGSGTRLTVV.